The rows below give T cell receptor beta chains drawn from one sample of a study of long-term antiretroviral therapy in people with HIV. Only in-frame clones appear in the TCRdb table, and some are missing; sequencing was by immunoSEQ multiplex PCR. The sample carries roughly 16,000 clones, roughly 90% recorded once. The sequences come from unsorted PBMCs, collected 0.3 years after starting antiretroviral therapy. The receptors stem from a man aged 55 to 70 with HIV. CDR3s include the opening cysteine and the closing phenylalanine or tryptophan. The order of the fields is D gene, V gene, clone size, J gene, CDR3 protein, CDR3 DNA. D genes are given only for firm matches. Clone size appears in some rows only: once, few, many, or a class for an expanded clone.

NA	TRBV5-5	NA	TRBJ2-7	CASSLPGTRYEQYF	TGTGCCAGCAGCTTGCCAGGGACCCGCTACGAGCAGTACTTC
NA	TRBV19	NA	TRBJ2-1	CASSIADTEQFF	TGTGCCAGTAGTATTGCGGACACTGAGCAGTTCTTC
TRBD1	TRBV5-5	once	TRBJ1-1	CASSPRTGENTEAFF	TGTGCCAGCAGCCCACGGACAGGCGAGAACACTGAAGCTTTCTTT
TRBD1	TRBV2	once	TRBJ2-2	CASYRGDSHSTGELFF	TGTGCCAGCTATAGAGGGGACAGTCATTCTACCGGGGAGCTGTTTTTT
TRBD2	TRBV6-5	NA	TRBJ2-1	CASSFLAGGRNEQFF	TGTGCCAGCAGTTTCCTAGCGGGGGGCCGTAATGAGCAGTTCTTC
TRBD2	TRBV18	NA	TRBJ2-3	CASSPGLAGSDTQYF	TGTGCCAGCTCACCAGGACTAGCGGGATCAGATACGCAGTATTTT
NA	TRBV9	NA	TRBJ2-7	CASSATPYGPEGLEQYF	TGTGCCAGCAGCGCTACTCCGTACGGCCCCGAGGGTCTCGAGCAGTACTTC
NA	TRBV18	few	TRBJ2-1	CASSPGYNEQFF	TGTGCCAGCTCACCAGGGTACAATGAGCAGTTCTTC
NA	TRBV5-1	once	TRBJ2-7	CASKGDSTYEQYF	TGCGCCAGCAAGGGGGATTCCACCTACGAGCAGTACTTC
TRBD1	TRBV11-2	once	TRBJ2-7	CASSAPGQSSYEQYF	TGTGCCAGCAGCGCGCCGGGACAGTCCTCCTACGAGCAGTACTTC
NA	TRBV9	NA	TRBJ2-7	CASSVGGQGGLEQYF	TGTGCCAGCAGCGTAGGGGGGCAGGGGGGGCTCGAGCAGTACTTC
TRBD1	TRBV4-1	NA	TRBJ2-1	CASNRDRDYNEQFF	TGCGCCAGCAACCGGGACAGGGACTACAATGAGCAGTTCTTC
NA	TRBV7-2	NA	TRBJ1-2	CASSQSDRLNYGYTF	TGTGCCAGCAGCCAATCTGACAGGCTTAACTATGGCTACACCTTC
NA	TRBV15	NA	TRBJ2-7	CATSRDGRAYF	TGTGCCACCAGCAGAGATGGCAGAGCGTACTTC
NA	TRBV7-8	NA	TRBJ2-5	CASSSSETQYF	TGTGCCAGCAGCTCGAGCGAGACCCAGTACTTC
NA	TRBV19	NA	TRBJ1-1	CASSRKVDTEAFF	TGTGCCAGTAGTCGAAAGGTGGACACTGAAGCTTTCTTT
NA	TRBV5-4	NA	TRBJ2-5	CASSLVAGAPVETQYF	TGTGCCAGCAGCTTGGTTGCAGGGGCGCCCGTAGAGACCCAGTACTTC
NA	TRBV7-3	NA	TRBJ1-3	CASSFTADTAYF	TGTGCCAGCAGCTTCACCGCGGACACGGCGTATTTT
TRBD1	TRBV10-3	NA	TRBJ1-1	CAIRRQGNTEAFF	TGTGCCATCAGAAGACAGGGGAACACTGAAGCTTTCTTT
NA	TRBV2	NA	TRBJ1-5	CASNQGRGVKGNQPQHF	TGTGCCAGCAACCAGGGTAGGGGGGTTAAGGGCAATCAGCCCCAGCATTTT
TRBD1	TRBV5-5	NA	TRBJ1-5	CASSQRDRGPYSNQPQHF	TGTGCCAGCAGCCAACGGGACAGGGGGCCCTATAGCAATCAGCCCCAGCATTTT
NA	TRBV7-9	NA	TRBJ2-7	CASSLAGVSYEQYF	TGTGCCAGCAGCTTAGCCGGGGTCTCCTACGAGCAGTACTTC
TRBD2	TRBV27	few	TRBJ2-7	CASSTRTSGSSYEQYF	TGTGCCAGCAGTACGCGGACTAGCGGGAGCTCCTACGAGCAGTACTTC
TRBD2	TRBV5-1	NA	TRBJ2-1	CASSLAGLAGPPEQFF	TGCGCCAGCAGCTTGGCGGGACTAGCGGGCCCCCCTGAGCAGTTCTTC
NA	TRBV29-1	NA	TRBJ2-5	CSVSEFETQYF	TGCAGCGTGTCAGAGTTTGAGACCCAGTACTTC
NA	TRBV6-6	once	TRBJ1-1	CASSLYMNTEAFF	TGTGCCAGCAGTCTTTACATGAACACTGAAGCTTTCTTT
NA	TRBV5-1	NA	TRBJ2-3	CASSLKYDITDTQYF	TGCGCCAGCAGCTTGAAATACGACATCACAGATACGCAGTATTTT
TRBD1	TRBV7-9	NA	TRBJ2-5	CASSLGITGTGAIETQYF	TGTGCCAGCAGCTTAGGAATCACCGGGACAGGGGCGATCGAGACCCAGTACTTC
NA	TRBV6-1	NA	TRBJ1-2	CASNGRVSNYGYTF	TGTGCCAGCAACGGCAGGGTCAGTAACTATGGCTACACCTTC
NA	TRBV28	NA	TRBJ2-3	CASSLGWGTDTQYF	TGTGCCAGCAGTTTAGGCTGGGGGACAGATACGCAGTATTTT
NA	TRBV2	NA	TRBJ1-2	CASRPPGTGNGYTF	TGTGCCAGCAGACCGCCCGGAACTGGTAATGGCTACACCTTC
NA	TRBV5-1	NA	TRBJ2-6	CASSFLQGDSGANVLTF	TGCGCCAGCAGCTTTTTACAGGGAGACTCTGGGGCCAACGTCCTGACTTTC
TRBD1	TRBV7-2	NA	TRBJ2-1	CASSLIRQGGNEQFF	TGTGCCAGCAGCTTAATCCGACAGGGGGGCAATGAGCAGTTCTTC
TRBD2	TRBV9	NA	TRBJ2-3	CASTASGGTDTQYF	TGTGCCAGCACGGCTAGCGGGGGAACAGATACGCAGTATTTT
NA	TRBV5-5	NA	TRBJ1-1	CASSLGTEAFF	TGTGCCAGCAGCTTGGGCACTGAAGCTTTCTTT
NA	TRBV5-4	NA	TRBJ1-1	CASSADAGPLYTEAFF	TGTGCCAGCAGCGCAGATGCGGGACCATTATACACTGAAGCTTTCTTT
NA	TRBV9	NA	TRBJ1-1	CASSGRGNTEAFF	TGTGCCAGCAGCGGGAGGGGGAACACTGAAGCTTTCTTT
NA	TRBV7-3	NA	TRBJ2-1	CASSLDDYNEQFF	TGTGCCAGCAGCTTAGACGACTACAATGAGCAGTTCTTC
TRBD1	TRBV7-8	NA	TRBJ1-2	CASTGQGGGYTF	TGTGCCAGCACGGGACAGGGAGGCGGCTACACCTTC
NA	TRBV5-1	NA	TRBJ1-1	CASSFGIPNTEAFF	TGCGCCAGCAGCTTTGGGATTCCGAACACTGAAGCTTTCTTT
NA	TRBV2	NA	TRBJ1-4	CASGSQGSFNEKLFF	TGTGCCAGCGGGTCTCAAGGTTCCTTTAATGAAAAACTGTTTTTT
TRBD1	TRBV11-2	NA	TRBJ2-7	CASSWGQTYEQYF	TGTGCCAGCAGCTGGGGACAGACCTACGAGCAGTACTTC
TRBD1	TRBV5-4	NA	TRBJ1-2	CASSPPQGQGAGYTF	TGTGCCAGCAGTCCACCCCAGGGACAGGGGGCTGGCTACACCTTC
NA	TRBV5-8	NA	TRBJ2-5	CASSPLKGTQYF	TGTGCCAGCAGCCCCCTGAAGGGGACCCAGTACTTC
NA	TRBV27	NA	TRBJ1-4	CASSGLRGGTSNEKLFF	TGTGCCAGCAGTGGCCTAAGGGGGGGCACCTCTAATGAAAAACTGTTTTTT
TRBD1	TRBV5-1	once	TRBJ1-2	CASSLGGQEVAGGYTF	TGCGCCAGCAGCTTGGGCGGACAGGAAGTGGCGGGAGGCTACACCTTC
NA	TRBV30	NA	TRBJ1-1	CAWSETVPEAFF	TGTGCCTGGAGTGAAACGGTCCCTGAAGCTTTCTTT
NA	TRBV27	NA	TRBJ1-6	CASSLLAMGGFRGTSPLHF	TGTGCCAGCAGTTTATTGGCAATGGGGGGGTTTCGGGGAACTTCACCCCTCCACTTT
TRBD2	TRBV4-2	NA	TRBJ2-7	CASSHRLAGGPLEQYF	TGTGCCAGCAGCCATCGACTAGCGGGAGGTCCCCTCGAGCAGTACTTC
NA	TRBV6-1	once	TRBJ2-3	CASGMRAGATDTQYF	TGTGCCAGCGGTATGAGGGCAGGGGCGACAGATACGCAGTATTTT
TRBD2	TRBV5-6	few	TRBJ2-7	CASSPMTSGAYEQYF	TGTGCCAGCAGCCCGATGACTAGCGGAGCCTACGAGCAGTACTTC
NA	TRBV9	NA	TRBJ1-1	CASSSLEGRMTEAFF	TGTGCCAGCAGCTCCCTAGAGGGGCGAATGACTGAAGCTTTCTTT
NA	TRBV9	NA	TRBJ1-5	CASSVEGDLYQPQHF	TGTGCCAGCAGCGTAGAAGGGGATTTGTATCAGCCCCAGCATTTT